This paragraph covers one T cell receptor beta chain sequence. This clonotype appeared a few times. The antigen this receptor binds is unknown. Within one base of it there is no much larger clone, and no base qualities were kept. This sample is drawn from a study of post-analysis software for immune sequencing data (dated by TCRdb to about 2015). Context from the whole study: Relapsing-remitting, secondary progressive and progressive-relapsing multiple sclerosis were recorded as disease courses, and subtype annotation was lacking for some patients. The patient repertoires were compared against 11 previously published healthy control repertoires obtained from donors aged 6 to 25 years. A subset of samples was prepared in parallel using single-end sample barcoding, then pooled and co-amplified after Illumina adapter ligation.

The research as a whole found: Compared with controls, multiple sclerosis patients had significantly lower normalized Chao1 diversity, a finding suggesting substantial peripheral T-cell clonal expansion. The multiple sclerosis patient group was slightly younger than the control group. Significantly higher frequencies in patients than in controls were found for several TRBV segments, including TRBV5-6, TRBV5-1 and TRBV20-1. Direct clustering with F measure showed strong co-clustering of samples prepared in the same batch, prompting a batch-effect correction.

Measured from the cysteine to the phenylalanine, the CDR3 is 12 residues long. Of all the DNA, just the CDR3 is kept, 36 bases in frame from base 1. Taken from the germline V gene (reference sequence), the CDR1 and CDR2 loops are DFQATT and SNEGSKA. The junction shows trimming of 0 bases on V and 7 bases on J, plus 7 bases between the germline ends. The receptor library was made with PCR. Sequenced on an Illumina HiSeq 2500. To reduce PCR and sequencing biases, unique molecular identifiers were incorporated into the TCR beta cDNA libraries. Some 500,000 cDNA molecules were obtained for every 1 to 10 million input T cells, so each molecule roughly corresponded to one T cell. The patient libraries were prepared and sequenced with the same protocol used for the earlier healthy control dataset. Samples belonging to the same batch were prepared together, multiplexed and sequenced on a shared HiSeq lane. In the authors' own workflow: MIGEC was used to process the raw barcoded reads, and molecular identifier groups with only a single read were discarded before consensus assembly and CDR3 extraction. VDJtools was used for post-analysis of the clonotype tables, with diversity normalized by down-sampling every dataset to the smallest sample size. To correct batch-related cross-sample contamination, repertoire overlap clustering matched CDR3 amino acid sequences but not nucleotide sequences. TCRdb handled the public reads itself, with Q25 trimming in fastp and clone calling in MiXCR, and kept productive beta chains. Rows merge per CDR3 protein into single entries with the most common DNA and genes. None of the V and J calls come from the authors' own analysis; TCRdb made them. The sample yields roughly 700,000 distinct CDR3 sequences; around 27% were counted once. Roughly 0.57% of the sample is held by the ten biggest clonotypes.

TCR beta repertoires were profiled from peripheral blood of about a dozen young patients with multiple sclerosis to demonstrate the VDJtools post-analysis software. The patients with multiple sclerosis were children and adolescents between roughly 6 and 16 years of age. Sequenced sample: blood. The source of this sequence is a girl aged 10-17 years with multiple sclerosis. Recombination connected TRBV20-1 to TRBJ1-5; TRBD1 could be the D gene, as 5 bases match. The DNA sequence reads TGCAGTGCTAGAGAGGGGGGACAGCCCCAGCATTTT. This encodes CSAREGGQPQHF.